The 25 T cell receptor beta chains reported below all come from one sample, sequenced in a study of Graves' ophthalmopathy and Graves' hyperthyroidism. The authors amplified TCR beta CDR3 regions from RNA transcripts. After a first-round RT-PCR with HTBI primers, a second-round multiplex PCR was run. Each CDR3 protein is one row after TCRdb ran MiXCR on the multiplex PCR reads. Here the sample spans about 660,000 distinct CDR3 sequences, roughly 39% being singletons. Sequenced: peripheral blood. These receptors were taken from an adult man with Graves' ophthalmopathy.

This clonotype occurred many times. The gene calls are TRBV7-2 and TRBJ2-5; 7 bases line up with TRBD2. V lost 1 base to trimming and J lost 5 bases; unmatched junction nucleotides: 10. The CDR3 length is 16 residues. The V gene's germline CDR1 is SGHTA and CDR2 FQGNSA. CDR3 in amino acids: CASSLVASGGGETQYF. CDR3 bases: TGTGCCAGCAGCTTAGTGGCTAGCGGTGGCGGGGAGACCCAGTACTTC.

This clonotype was seen repeatedly, ten times or more. The rearrangement joins TRBV10-3 to TRBJ1-2; D uncertain. The CDR3 has 13 amino acids. CDR1 ENHRY and CDR2 SYGVKD come from the germline V gene. Deletions cut 10 bases from V and 8 bases from J, with 20 bases between. The CDR3: CASKHDRPPGYTF. The CDR3 DNA reads TGTGCCAGCAAACACGACCGCCCACCCGGCTACACCTTC.

This clonotype was seen ten or more times. V is TRBV19 and J is TRBJ1-4, with 8 bases matching TRBD1. The CDR3 runs to 16 residues. Trimming at V came to 4 bases and at J to 2 bases, leaving 6 bases not matched to a gene. Germline CDR1 and CDR2: LNHDA and SQIVND (reference sequence). For the CDR3, the DNA is TGTGCCAGTAGTAGAGACAGGGGTTCGACTAATGAAAAACTGTTTTTT. Its translation is CASSRDRGSTNEKLFF.

This clonotype came up many times. V usage is TRBV2 and J usage is TRBJ2-6; D is tentatively TRBD1 or TRBD2 (5 bases each). This CDR3 has 16 residues. From germline, CDR1 is SNHLY and CDR2 FYNNEI. The V and J ends lost 6 bases and 4 bases respectively, with 16 bases between them. The CDR3 protein is CASSRVLGAGANVLTF. The CDR3 DNA is TGTGCCAGCAGCAGGGTCCTCGGGGCCGGGGCCAACGTCCTGACTTTC.

For the CDR3, the DNA is TGTGCCATCAGTGCTAGGGACAGGGTTCACGGCTACACCTTC. Translating gives CAISARDRVHGYTF. This chain links TRBV10-3 with TRBJ1-2, with 9 bases lining up with TRBD1. In germline, CDR1 is ENHRY, CDR2 SYGVKD. The length of the CDR3 is 14 residues. Trimming at V came to 4 bases and at J to 8 bases, leaving 8 bases not matched to a gene.

The sample holds many counts of this clonotype. This chain joins TRBV14 and TRBJ2-7; no clear D gene. Between the trimmed V and J ends, which lost 4 bases and 0 bases, there was a span of 7 bases. Germline V gives CDR1 SGHDN, CDR2 FVKESK. CDR3 length: 13 residues. CDR3 DNA: TGTGCCAGCAGCCCCCTCGGCTCCTACGAGCAGTACTTC. Residues: CASSPLGSYEQYF.

As concerns this clonotype: One end of the junction is discordant with germline, which a read error may explain. The rearrangement joins TRBV10-3 to TRBJ2-7, with TRBD1 identical over 9 bases. Per germline, CDR1 ENHRY and CDR2 SYGVKD. This CDR3 is 16 amino acids long. Here the CDR3 DNA reads TGTGCCAGCAGTCGGAGGCCGACAGGGGGTACATACGAGCAGTACTTC. Its protein product is CASSRRPTGGTYEQYF.

The sample holds many counts of this clonotype. The CDR3 loop reads CASDRLAGVYEQYF. In DNA form, the CDR3 reads TGTGCCAGCGATCGTCTAGCGGGAGTGTACGAGCAGTACTTC. The chain uses TRBV2 and TRBJ2-7; TRBD2 matches 10 bases. CDR1 and CDR2 (germline): SNHLY, FYNNEI. CDR3 length: 14 amino acids. Trimming took 8 bases from V and 4 from J; bases not matched to a gene: 8.

This clonotype was picked up many times. The CDR3 loop is CASSRDEGAYTEAFF. The DNA of the CDR3 is TGTGCCAGCAGTAGAGACGAGGGGGCTTACACTGAAGCTTTCTTT. This chain links TRBV9 with TRBJ1-1; 7 bases map to TRBD1. In germline, CDR1 is SGDLS, CDR2 YYNGEE. The trim removed 5 bases at V and 3 bases at J, leaving 10 bases unmatched. The CDR3 is made up of 15 amino acids.

For this clonotype: Possible read error: a much larger clone is one base away. This chain joins TRBV5-1 and TRBJ1-4; D not resolved. V lost 0 bases to trimming and J lost 6 bases, with 9 bases between them. CDR1 and CDR2 from the germline V gene are SGHRS and YFSETQ. CDR3 size: 14 residues. Here the CDR3 reads CASSLGGLYEKLFF. CDR3 nucleotides: TGCGCCAGCAGCTTGGGCGGGCTTTATGAAAAACTGTTTTTT. Complete variable domain (other parts from reference TRBV5-1 and TRBJ1-4): KAGVTQTPRYLIKTRGQQVTLSCSPISGHRSVSWYQQTPGQGLQFLFEYFSETQRNKGNFPGRFSGRQFSNSRSEMNVSTLELGDSALYLCASSLGGLYEKLFFGSGTQLSVL.

In its sample, this clonotype was seen many times. The chain employs TRBV12-3 or TRBV12-4 and TRBJ1-5; 10 bases align to TRBD1. The CDR3 runs to 16 residues. Trimming took 5 bases from V and 5 from J; bases not matched to a gene: 9. The CDR3 nucleotides are TGTGCCAGCAGTCGTCCCGGGACAGGGGCCGATCAGCCCCAGCATTTT. This codes for CASSRPGTGADQPQHF.

This clonotype was recorded many times. The chain couples TRBV19 to TRBJ1-2; D unclear. Germline lookup yields CDR1 LNHDA and CDR2 SQIVND (reference sequence). CDR3 length equals 14 residues. Between the trimmed V and J ends, which lost 2 bases and 3 bases, there was a span of 10 bases. The CDR3 nucleotides read TGTGCCAGTAGTATATATCCAGGAGACTATGGCTACACCTTC. Its translation is CASSIYPGDYGYTF.

In its sample, this clonotype was seen once. The chain carries TRBV2 and TRBJ2-7, with D unclear. V shed 4 bases and J shed 6 bases, with 13 bases lying between them. CDR1 and CDR2 (germline): SNHLY, FYNNEI. This CDR3 has 13 amino acids. CDR3 amino acids: CASSVERRAEQYF. CDR3 in DNA: TGTGCCAGCAGTGTAGAACGAAGGGCCGAGCAGTACTTC.

This clonotype was counted at least ten times. The rearrangement joins TRBV7-9 to TRBJ2-5, with 7 bases lining up with TRBD2. The CDR3 has 18 amino acids. Germline CDR1 is SEHNR and CDR2 is FQNEAQ (reference sequence). Trimming removed 5 bases from V and 4 bases from J; junction bases left unmatched: 19. The CDR3, as DNA: TGTGCCAGCAGCCCGAAATCTCCCTGGCGGGGGATGAGAGAGACCCAGTACTTC. It yields the protein CASSPKSPWRGMRETQYF.

This sequence joins TRBV29-1 and TRBJ1-1; D perhaps matches TRBD1 (6 bases). In germline, CDR1 is SQVTM, CDR2 ANQGSEA. The CDR3 is 12 amino acids. CDR3 nucleotides: TGCAGTGCACAGGGCCTAGGAACTGAAGCTTTCTTT. Translation: CSAQGLGTEAFF.

Ten or more counts support this clonotype. The rearrangement links TRBV12-3 or TRBV12-4 to TRBJ1-2; 10 bases agree with TRBD1. Trimming cost V 6 bases and J 4 bases; bases outside gene matches: 5. The CDR3 is made up of 14 amino acids. The CDR3 bases are TGTGCCAGCAGCTGGAGGACAGGGGGCTATGGCTACACCTTC. This gives the protein CASSWRTGGYGYTF.

The V gene is TRBV30, the J gene TRBJ1-1; D possibly corresponds to TRBD1 (6 bases). Germline lookup yields CDR1 GTSNPN and CDR2 SVGIG (reference sequence). This CDR3 spans 14 amino acids. The V end lost 3 bases, the J end lost 0 bases, and 11 bases lay between the germline ends. The chain's CDR3 is CAWSPDRLNTEAFF. The CDR3 bases are TGTGCCTGGAGCCCTGACAGGTTGAACACTGAAGCTTTCTTT.

This sequence joins TRBV25-1 and TRBJ2-5, with 10 bases aligning to TRBD2. Losses at the gene ends were 1 base for V and 1 base for J; bases not matched to a gene: 12. This CDR3 has 19 amino acids. Germline V gene data show CDR1 as MGHDK and CDR2 as SYGVNS. CDR3 in amino acids: CASSEWVSLGLAAQETQYF. The CDR3 nucleotides read TGTGCCAGCAGTGAATGGGTCAGCCTAGGACTAGCGGCCCAAGAGACCCAGTACTTC.

The sample holds a few counts of this clonotype. The chain recombines TRBV7-9 with TRBJ1-3; no definite D call. The CDR3 has 17 residues. Looked up from germline, CDR1 is SEHNR and CDR2 is FQNEAQ (reference sequence). V was clipped by 3 bases and J by 0 bases, with 15 bases between them. As DNA, the CDR3 is TGTGCCAGCAGCTTTTTGAAGGGATGGGACTCTGGAAACACCATATATTTT. Its translation: CASSFLKGWDSGNTIYF.

The chain combines TRBV6-6 with TRBJ1-1; tentatively, D is TRBD1 (6 bases). Germline-derived CDR1 and CDR2 are MNHNY and SVGAGI (reference sequence). V dropped 6 bases and J dropped 1 base, with 9 bases sitting between them. CDR3 size: 13 residues. This CDR3 reads CASSGGSNTEAFF. The CDR3 DNA is TGTGCCAGCAGCGGGGGCTCGAACACTGAAGCTTTCTTT.

This clonotype was counted only a few times. The V and J genes are TRBV7-8 and TRBJ2-7; D ambiguous. Trimming left V 5 bases short and J 4 bases short, with 21 bases between. The CDR3 is 16 residues long. The germline V gene has CDR1 SGHVS and CDR2 FQNEAQ. DNA for the CDR3: TGTGCCAGCAGCCCCGTGGGTCCCCCGACATCATACGAGCAGTACTTC. It encodes CASSPVGPPTSYEQYF. The whole variable domain, remainder taken from reference TRBV7-8 and TRBJ2-7, is GAGVSQSPRYKVAKRGQDVALRCDPISGHVSLFWYQQALGQGPEFLTYFQNEAQLDKSGLPSDRFFAERPEGSVSTLKIQRTQQEDSAVYLCASSPVGPPTSYEQYFGPGTRLTVT.

This clonotype was detected a few times. The chain employs TRBV2 and TRBJ1-4, with TRBD1 as a possible D gene (6 bases). Per germline, CDR1 SNHLY and CDR2 FYNNEI. The CDR3 has 15 residues. V shed 0 bases and J shed 6 bases, with 11 bases lying between them. The CDR3 sequence: CASSEAPRGDEKLFF. CDR3 DNA sequence: TGTGCCAGCAGTGAAGCGCCAAGGGGGGATGAAAAACTGTTTTTT.

This clonotype was picked up many times. V and J are TRBV5-1 and TRBJ2-2; D unresolved. The germline V gene has CDR1 SGHRS and CDR2 YFSETQ. The CDR3 contains 17 residues. V lost 1 base to trimming and J lost 3 bases, with 16 bases between them. The CDR3 sequence: CASSLFPDPMDTGELFF. The CDR3, as DNA: TGCGCCAGCAGCTTGTTCCCAGATCCTATGGACACCGGGGAGCTGTTTTTT.

Turning to this clonotype: A much larger clone sits a single nucleotide away, making a read error possible. This CDR3 fails to terminate in the conserved phenylalanine or tryptophan, so it likely reflects a read error. This sequence joins TRBV20-1 and TRBJ1-1; maybe TRBD1 (6 bases). CDR1 DFQATT and CDR2 SNEGSKA come from the germline V gene (reference sequence). Trimming stripped 7 bases from V and 7 bases from J, with 22 bases between. There are 14 residues in the CDR3. The CDR3: CSVLPTTGSSEAFL. For the CDR3, the DNA is TGCAGTGTTTTACCGACGACAGGAAGCAGTGAAGCTTTCCTT.

Turning to this clonotype: An end of the junction does not agree with germline; a read error may underlie this. The chain carries TRBV10-3 and TRBJ2-7; possibly TRBD2 for D (6 bases). Germline assignment: CDR1 ENHRY and CDR2 SYGVKD. This CDR3 comprises 15 residues. CDR3 protein: CASSEWGVGTREQYF. For the CDR3, the DNA is TGTGCCAGCAGTGAATGGGGGGTTGGGACGAGGGAGCAGTACTTC.